The clone carrying this T cell receptor beta chain was seen just once. Its antigen remains unknown. The table came from immunoSEQ multiplex PCR; TCRdb's copy has only in-frame clones and leaves some out. The repertoire holds fewer than 200,000 clones, with almost 95% as singletons. This CDR3 spans 16 amino acids. Germline lookup yields CDR1 SEHNR and CDR2 FQNEAQ (reference sequence). V was pared by 1 base and J by 0 bases, with 10 bases between. This sample is drawn from a study of T cell responses to AZD1222 COVID-19 vaccine. Study-wide results and caveats: Two AZD1222 doses significantly raised spike-specific TCR breadth and depth over controls. Donors were mostly white British, more females; clonal diversity possibly underestimated.

The clonotype originates from an adult in good health. V usage is TRBV7-9 and J usage is TRBJ2-1; weak D call: TRBD1 (5 bases). Sequenced material: peripheral blood, taken on day 0 of AZD1222 vaccination. The CDR3 coding sequence is TGTGCCAGCAGCTTAGGGGGCAGCAGCTCCTACAATGAGCAGTTCTTC. It specifies CASSLGGSSSYNEQFF.